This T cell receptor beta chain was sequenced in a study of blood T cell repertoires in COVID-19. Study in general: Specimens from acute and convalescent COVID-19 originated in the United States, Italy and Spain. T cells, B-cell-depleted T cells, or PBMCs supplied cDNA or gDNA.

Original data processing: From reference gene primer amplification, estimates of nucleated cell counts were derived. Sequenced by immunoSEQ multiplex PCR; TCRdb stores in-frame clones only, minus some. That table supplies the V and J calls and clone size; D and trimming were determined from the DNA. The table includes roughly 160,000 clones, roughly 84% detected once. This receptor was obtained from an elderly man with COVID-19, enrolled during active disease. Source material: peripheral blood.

Here the CDR3 reads CASSPIASGGANEQFF. The DNA of the CDR3 is TGCGCCAGCAGCCCCATCGCTAGCGGGGGGGCTAATGAGCAGTTCTTC. The rearrangement links TRBV4-1 to TRBJ2-1; 12 bases line up with TRBD2. Germline-derived CDR1 and CDR2 are MGHRA and YSYEKL. V shed 4 bases, J shed 7 bases, and the junction held 8 bases outside the gene matches. The CDR3 contains 16 residues.